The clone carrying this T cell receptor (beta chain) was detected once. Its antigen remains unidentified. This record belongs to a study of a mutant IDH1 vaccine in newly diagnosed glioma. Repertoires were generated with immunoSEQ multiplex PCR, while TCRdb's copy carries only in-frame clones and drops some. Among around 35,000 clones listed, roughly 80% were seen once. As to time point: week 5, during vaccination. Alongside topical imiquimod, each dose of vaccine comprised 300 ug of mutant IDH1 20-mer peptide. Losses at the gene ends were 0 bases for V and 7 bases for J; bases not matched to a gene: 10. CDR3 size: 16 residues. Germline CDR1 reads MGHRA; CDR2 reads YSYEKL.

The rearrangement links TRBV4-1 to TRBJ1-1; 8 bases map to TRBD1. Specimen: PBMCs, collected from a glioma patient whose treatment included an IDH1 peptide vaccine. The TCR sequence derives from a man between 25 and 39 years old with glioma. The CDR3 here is CASSQDPLDRVGEAFF. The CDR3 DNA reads TGCGCCAGCAGCCAAGACCCACTGGACAGGGTAGGTGAAGCTTTCTTT.